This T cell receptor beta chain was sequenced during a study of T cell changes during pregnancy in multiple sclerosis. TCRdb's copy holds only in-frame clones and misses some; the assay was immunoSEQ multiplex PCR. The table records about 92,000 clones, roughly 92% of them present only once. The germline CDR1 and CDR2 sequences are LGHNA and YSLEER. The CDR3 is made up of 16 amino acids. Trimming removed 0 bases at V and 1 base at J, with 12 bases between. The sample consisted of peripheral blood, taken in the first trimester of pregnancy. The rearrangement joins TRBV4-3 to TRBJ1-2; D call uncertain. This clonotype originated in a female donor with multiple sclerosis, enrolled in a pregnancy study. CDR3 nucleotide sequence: TGCGCCAGCAGCCAAGATGACGCCAGCGGTAACTATGGCTACACCTTC. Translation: CASSQDDASGNYGYTF.